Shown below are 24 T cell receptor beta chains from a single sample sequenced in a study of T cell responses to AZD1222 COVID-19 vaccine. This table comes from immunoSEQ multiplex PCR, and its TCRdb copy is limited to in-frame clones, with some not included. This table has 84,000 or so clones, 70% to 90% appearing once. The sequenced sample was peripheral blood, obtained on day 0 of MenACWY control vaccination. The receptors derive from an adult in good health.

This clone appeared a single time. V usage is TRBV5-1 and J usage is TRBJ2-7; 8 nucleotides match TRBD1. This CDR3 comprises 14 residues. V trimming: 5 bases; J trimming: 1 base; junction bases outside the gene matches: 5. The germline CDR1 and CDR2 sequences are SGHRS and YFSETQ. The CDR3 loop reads CASRATGDSYEQYF. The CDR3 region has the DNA TGCGCCAGCAGGGCGACAGGGGATTCCTACGAGCAGTACTTC.

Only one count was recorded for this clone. CDR3 in DNA: TGTGCCAGCAGTTTTGGGCCGGGGAGCTCCTACAATGAGCAGTTCTTC. Translation gives CASSFGPGSSYNEQFF. The rearrangement joins TRBV27 to TRBJ2-1, with D perhaps matching TRBD2 (5 bases). V gave up 3 bases and J gave up 0 bases, with 12 bases separating them. CDR1 is MNHEY, CDR2 SMNVEV, per germline (reference sequence). This CDR3 contains 16 residues.

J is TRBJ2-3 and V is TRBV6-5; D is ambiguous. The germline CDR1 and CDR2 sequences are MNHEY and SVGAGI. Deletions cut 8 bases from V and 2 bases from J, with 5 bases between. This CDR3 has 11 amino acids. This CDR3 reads CASGITDTQYF. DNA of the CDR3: TGTGCCAGCGGGATCACAGATACGCAGTATTTT.

CDR3: CSADRETEAFF. The CDR3 coding sequence is TGCAGTGCTGACAGGGAAACTGAAGCTTTCTTT. The rearrangement uses TRBV20-1 and TRBJ1-1, with 7 nucleotides matching TRBD1. CDR3 length: 11 residues. V shed 5 bases, J shed 5 bases, and the junction held 2 bases outside the gene matches. CDR1 and CDR2 from the germline V gene are DFQATT and SNEGSKA (reference sequence).

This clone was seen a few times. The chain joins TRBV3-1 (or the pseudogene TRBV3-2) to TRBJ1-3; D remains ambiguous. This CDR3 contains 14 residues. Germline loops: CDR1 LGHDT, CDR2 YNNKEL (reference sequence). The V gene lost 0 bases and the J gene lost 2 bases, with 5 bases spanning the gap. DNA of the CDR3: TGTGCCAGCAGCCAAGACGCAACTGGAAACACCATATATTTT. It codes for CASSQDATGNTIYF.

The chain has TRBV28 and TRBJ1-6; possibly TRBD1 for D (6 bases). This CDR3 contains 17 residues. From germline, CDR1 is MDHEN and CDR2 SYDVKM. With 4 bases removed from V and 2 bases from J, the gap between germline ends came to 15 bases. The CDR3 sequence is CASSSATGGPYNSPLHF. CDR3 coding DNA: TGTGCCAGCAGTTCCGCGACGGGGGGCCCCTATAATTCACCCCTCCACTTT.

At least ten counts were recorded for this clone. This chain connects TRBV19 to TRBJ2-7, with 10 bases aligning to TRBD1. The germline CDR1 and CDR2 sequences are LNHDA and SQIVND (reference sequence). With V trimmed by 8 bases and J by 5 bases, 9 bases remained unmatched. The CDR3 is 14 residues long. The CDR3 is CASRPGTGVHEQYF. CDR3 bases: TGTGCCAGTCGTCCCGGGACAGGGGTCCACGAGCAGTACTTC.

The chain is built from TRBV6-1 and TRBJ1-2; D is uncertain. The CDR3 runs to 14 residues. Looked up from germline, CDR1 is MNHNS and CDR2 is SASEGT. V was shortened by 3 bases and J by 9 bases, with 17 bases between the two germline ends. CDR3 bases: TGTGCCAGCAGTGAGGGCAGCAGTCGAGTTCGCTACACCTTC. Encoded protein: CASSEGSSRVRYTF.

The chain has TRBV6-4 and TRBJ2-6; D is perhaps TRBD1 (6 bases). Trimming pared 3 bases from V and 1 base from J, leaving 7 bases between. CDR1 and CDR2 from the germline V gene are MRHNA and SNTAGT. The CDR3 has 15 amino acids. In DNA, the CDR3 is TGTGCCAGCAGTGAGGGGGCGTCTGGGGCCAACGTCCTGACTTTC. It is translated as CASSEGASGANVLTF.

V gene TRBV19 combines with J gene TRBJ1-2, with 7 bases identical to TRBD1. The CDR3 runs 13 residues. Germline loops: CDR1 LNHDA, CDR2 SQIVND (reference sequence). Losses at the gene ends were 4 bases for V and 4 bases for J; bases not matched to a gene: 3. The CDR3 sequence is CASSSRGSYGYTF. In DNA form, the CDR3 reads TGTGCCAGTAGTAGCAGGGGGAGCTATGGCTACACCTTC.

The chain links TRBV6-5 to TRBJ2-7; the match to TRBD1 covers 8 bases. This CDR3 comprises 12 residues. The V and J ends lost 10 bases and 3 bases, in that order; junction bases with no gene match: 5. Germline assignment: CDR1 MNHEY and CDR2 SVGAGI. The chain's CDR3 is CAMGQDHYEQYF. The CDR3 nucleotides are TGTGCCATGGGACAGGACCACTACGAGCAGTACTTC.

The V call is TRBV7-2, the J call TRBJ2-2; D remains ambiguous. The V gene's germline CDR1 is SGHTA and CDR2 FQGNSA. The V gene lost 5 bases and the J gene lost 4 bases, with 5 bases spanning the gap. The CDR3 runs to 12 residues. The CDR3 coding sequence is TGTGCCAGCAGCAAAAGCACCGGGGAGCTGTTTTTT. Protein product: CASSKSTGELFF.

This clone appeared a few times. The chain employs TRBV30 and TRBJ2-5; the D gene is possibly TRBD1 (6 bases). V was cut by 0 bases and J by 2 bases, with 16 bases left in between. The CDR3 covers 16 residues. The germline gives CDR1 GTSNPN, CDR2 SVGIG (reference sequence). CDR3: CAWSVGLDSLQETQYF. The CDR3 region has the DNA TGTGCCTGGAGTGTAGGATTGGACAGCCTACAAGAGACCCAGTACTTC.

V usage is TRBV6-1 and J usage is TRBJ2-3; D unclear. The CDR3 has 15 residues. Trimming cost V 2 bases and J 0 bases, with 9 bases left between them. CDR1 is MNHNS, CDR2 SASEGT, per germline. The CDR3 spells CASSENAPSTDTQYF. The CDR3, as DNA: TGTGCCAGCAGTGAAAACGCCCCTAGCACAGATACGCAGTATTTT.

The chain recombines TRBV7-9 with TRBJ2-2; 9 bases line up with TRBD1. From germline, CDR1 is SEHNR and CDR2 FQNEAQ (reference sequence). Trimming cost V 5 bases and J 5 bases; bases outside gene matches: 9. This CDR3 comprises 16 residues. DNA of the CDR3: TGTGCCAGCAGCCCGCGGGACAGGGCAAAGACCGGGGAGCTGTTTTTT. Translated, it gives CASSPRDRAKTGELFF.

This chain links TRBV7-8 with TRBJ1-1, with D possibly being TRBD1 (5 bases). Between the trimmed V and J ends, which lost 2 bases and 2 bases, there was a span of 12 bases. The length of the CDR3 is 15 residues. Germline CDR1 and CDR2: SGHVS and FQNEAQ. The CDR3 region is CASSLRGTRNTEAFF. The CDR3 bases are TGTGCCAGCAGCTTACGAGGGACCAGAAACACTGAAGCTTTCTTT. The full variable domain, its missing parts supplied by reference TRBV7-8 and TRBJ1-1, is GAGVSQSPRYKVAKRGQDVALRCDPISGHVSLFWYQQALGQGPEFLTYFQNEAQLDKSGLPSDRFFAERPEGSVSTLKIQRTQQEDSAVYLCASSLRGTRNTEAFFGQGTRLTVV.

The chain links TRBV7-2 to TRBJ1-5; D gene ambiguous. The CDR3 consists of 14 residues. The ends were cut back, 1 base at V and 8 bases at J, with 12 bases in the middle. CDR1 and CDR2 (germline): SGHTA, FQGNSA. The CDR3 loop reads CASSLGDGREPQHF. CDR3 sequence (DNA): TGTGCCAGCAGCTTAGGAGATGGGCGTGAGCCCCAGCATTTT.

DNA of the CDR3: TGCGCCAGCAGCCACGTGCAAGGGGGGCTGGCTGAAGCTTTCTTT. Its protein is CASSHVQGGLAEAFF. V gene TRBV4-3 combines with J gene TRBJ1-1; possibly TRBD1 for D (6 bases). Trimming took 3 bases from V and 6 from J, leaving 17 bases between them. This CDR3 is built from 15 residues. Germline V gene lookup returns CDR1 LGHNA and CDR2 YSLEER.

The CDR3 nucleotides are TGCAGCGTTGAAGGGGACATTATCGGCTACACCTTC. Translating it yields CSVEGDIIGYTF. The chain employs TRBV29-1 and TRBJ1-2; a possible D gene is TRBD1 (6 bases). This CDR3 is built from 12 residues. Germline CDR1 and CDR2: SQVTM and ANQGSEA. Between the trimmed V and J ends, which lost 1 base and 8 bases, there was a span of 11 bases. The whole variable domain, remainder taken from reference TRBV29-1 and TRBJ1-2, is SAVISQKPSRDICQRGTSLTIQCQVDSQVTMMFWYRQQPGQSLTLIATANQGSEATYESGFVIDKFPISRPNLTFSTLTVSNMSPEDSSIYLCSVEGDIIGYTFGSGTRLTVV.

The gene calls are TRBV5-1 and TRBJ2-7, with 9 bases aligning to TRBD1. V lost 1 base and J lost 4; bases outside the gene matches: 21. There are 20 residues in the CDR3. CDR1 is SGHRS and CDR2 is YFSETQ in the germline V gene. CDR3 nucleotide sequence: TGCGCCAGCAGCTTGTCGGTTTCCCGCCCCGGGGGACAGGGAATGTACGAGCAGTACTTC. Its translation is CASSLSVSRPGGQGMYEQYF.

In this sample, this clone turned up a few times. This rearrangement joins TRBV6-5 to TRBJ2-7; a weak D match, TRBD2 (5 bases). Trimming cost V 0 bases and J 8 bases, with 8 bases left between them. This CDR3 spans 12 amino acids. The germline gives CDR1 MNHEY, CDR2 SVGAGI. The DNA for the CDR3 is TGTGCCAGCAGTTACTCCGGGGAAAAGCAGTACTTC. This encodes CASSYSGEKQYF.

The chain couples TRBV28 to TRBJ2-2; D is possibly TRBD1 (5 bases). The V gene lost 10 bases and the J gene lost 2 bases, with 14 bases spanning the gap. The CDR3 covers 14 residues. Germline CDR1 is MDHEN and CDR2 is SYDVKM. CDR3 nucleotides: TGTGCCATTCTGATCGACAGTAACACCGGGGAGCTGTTTTTT. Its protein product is CAILIDSNTGELFF.

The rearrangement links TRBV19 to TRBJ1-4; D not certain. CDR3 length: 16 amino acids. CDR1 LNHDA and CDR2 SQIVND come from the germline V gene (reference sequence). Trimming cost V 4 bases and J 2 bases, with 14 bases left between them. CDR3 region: CASSTGIMRTNEKLFF. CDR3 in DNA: TGTGCCAGTAGTACGGGTATAATGAGGACTAATGAAAAACTGTTTTTT.

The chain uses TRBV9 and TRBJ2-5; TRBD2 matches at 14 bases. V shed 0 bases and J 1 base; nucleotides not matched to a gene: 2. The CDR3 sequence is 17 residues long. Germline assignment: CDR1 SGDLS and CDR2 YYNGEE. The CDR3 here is CASSVGTSGGPQETQYF. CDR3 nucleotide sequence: TGTGCCAGCAGCGTAGGGACTAGCGGGGGGCCCCAAGAGACCCAGTACTTC.